A selection of T cell receptor beta chains follows, all from one sample in a study of blood T cell repertoires in COVID-19. Here immunoSEQ multiplex PCR was the method, and the copy in TCRdb shows in-frame clones only, minus some. The table records 100,000 to 150,000 clones, around 86% of them present only once. Sequencing was performed on peripheral blood. Receptors originate from a man of 80 years or more with active or convalescent COVID-19. Each CDR3 is given with its conserved first and last residue. A D gene is named only where the DNA matches it firmly. Where a row states a size, it is once, few, many or the class of an expanded clone; other rows omit it.

TRBJ1-4 NA NA 14 TRBV6-1 CASSDRSGNEKLFF TGTGCCAGCAGTGACCGAAGCGGCAATGAAAAACTGTTTTTT
TRBJ2-5 TRBD2 NA 16 TRBV7-6 CASSGGGAGPQETQYF TGTGCCAGCAGCGGCGGGGGGGCCGGGCCCCAAGAGACCCAGTACTTC
TRBJ1-2 TRBD1 once 15 TRBV7-2 CASSLNRGPSYGYTF TGTGCCAGCAGCTTAAACAGGGGGCCAAGCTATGGCTACACCTTC
TRBJ2-5 TRBD2 once 16 TRBV5-4 CASSLPDGSGEETQYF TGTGCCAGCAGCTTGCCAGACGGTAGCGGGGAGGAGACCCAGTACTTC
TRBJ1-1 NA NA 14 TRBV7-8 CASSARVYNTEAFF TGTGCCAGCAGCGCCAGGGTTTATAACACTGAAGCTTTCTTT
TRBJ2-7 TRBD1 NA 13 TRBV2 CANSDRGAYEQYF TGTGCCAACTCCGACAGGGGGGCCTACGAGCAGTACTTC
TRBJ2-2 NA NA 15 TRBV7-7 CASSLSRDDTGELFF TGTGCCAGCAGCTTATCCAGGGATGACACCGGGGAGCTGTTTTTT
TRBJ2-3 NA NA 12 TRBV4-2 CASSPNQGDKYF TGTGCCAGCAGCCCAAACCAGGGTGACAAGTATTTT
TRBJ2-1 NA NA 14 TRBV6-2/TRBV6-3 CASSYWGVYNEQFF TGTGCCAGCAGTTACTGGGGGGTGTACAATGAGCAGTTCTTC
TRBJ2-1 NA few 15 TRBV7-8 CASSLAPGVWNEQFF TGTGCCAGCAGCTTAGCGCCAGGGGTATGGAATGAGCAGTTCTTC
TRBJ2-5 TRBD1 NA 14 TRBV5-6 CASSQMDRAETQYF TGTGCCAGCAGCCAGATGGACAGGGCGGAGACCCAGTACTTC
TRBJ1-6 NA NA 14 TRBV20-1 CSASVDRYNSPLHF TGCAGTGCTAGTGTAGACAGATATAATTCACCCCTCCACTTT
TRBJ1-2 TRBD1 NA 14 TRBV28 CATHLTGGYYGYTF TGTGCCACCCACCTCACAGGGGGCTACTATGGCTACACCTTC
TRBJ2-1 NA NA 16 TRBV7-9 CASIGPSTILGNEQFF TGTGCCAGCATCGGGCCTAGCACAATTCTGGGCAATGAGCAGTTCTTC
TRBJ2-3 NA NA 14 TRBV9 CASSVRPNTDTQYF TGTGCCAGCAGCGTGCGTCCAAACACAGATACGCAGTATTTT
TRBJ2-1 NA NA 17 TRBV21-1 CASSTPLGAGRFGLEFF TGTGCCAGCAGCACCCCTTTAGGCGCAGGCCGATTTGGGTTGGAGTTCTTC
TRBJ1-3 NA NA 16 TRBV4-3 CASSPGNSRSGNTIYF TGCGCCAGCAGCCCGGGGAACAGCCGGTCTGGAAACACCATATATTTT